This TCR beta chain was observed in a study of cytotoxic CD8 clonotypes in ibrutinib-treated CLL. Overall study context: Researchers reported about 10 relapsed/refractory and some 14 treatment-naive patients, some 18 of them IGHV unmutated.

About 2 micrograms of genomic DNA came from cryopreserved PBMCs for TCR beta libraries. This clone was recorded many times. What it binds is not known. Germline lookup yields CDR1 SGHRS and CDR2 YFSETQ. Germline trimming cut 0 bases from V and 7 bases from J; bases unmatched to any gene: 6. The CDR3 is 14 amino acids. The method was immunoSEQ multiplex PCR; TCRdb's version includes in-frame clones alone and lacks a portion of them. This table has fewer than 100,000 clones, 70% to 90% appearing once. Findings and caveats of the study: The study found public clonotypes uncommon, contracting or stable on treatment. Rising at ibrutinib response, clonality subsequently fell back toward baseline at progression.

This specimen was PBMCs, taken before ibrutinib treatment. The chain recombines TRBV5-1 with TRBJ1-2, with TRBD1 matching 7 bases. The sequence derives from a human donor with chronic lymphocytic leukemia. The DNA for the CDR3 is TGCGCCAGCAGCTTGGTTGAGGGGGCGGCTGGCTACACCTTC. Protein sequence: CASSLVEGAAGYTF.